Below are 32 T cell receptor beta chains sequenced from a single sample in a study of cytomegalovirus exposure and HLA in healthy donors. In the PCR, 60 Vbeta and 13 Jbeta primers were used. Method: immunoSEQ multiplex PCR; TCRdb's copy keeps in-frame clones and lacks some. Altogether around 150,000 clones are present, approximately 72% being singletons, with the ten largest covering over 5%. Sequences were obtained from PBMCs. The source of these receptors is a woman aged 55 to 70 in good health and CMV-seronegative.

The V call is TRBV10-2, the J call TRBJ1-2; D possibly corresponds to TRBD1 (6 bases). This CDR3 has 13 amino acids. Germline CDR1 and CDR2: WSHSY and SAAADI. The V and J ends lost 7 bases and 3 bases respectively, with 12 bases between them. This CDR3 is CASMAGADYGYTF. The CDR3 DNA is TGCGCCAGCATGGCGGGGGCGGACTATGGCTACACCTTC.

The chain links TRBV5-4 to TRBJ2-4; D possibly corresponds to TRBD2 (6 bases). This CDR3 has 14 residues. CDR1 SGHNT and CDR2 YYREEE come from the germline V gene (reference sequence). The V end lost 4 bases, the J end lost 6 bases, and 14 bases lay between the germline ends. In DNA, the CDR3 is TGTGCCAGCAGCCGTTCTAGCGATTTAAACATTCAGTACTTC. This codes for CASSRSSDLNIQYF.

The chain links TRBV19 to TRBJ2-6; 8 nucleotides line up with TRBD1. Per germline, CDR1 LNHDA and CDR2 SQIVND (reference sequence). V dropped 6 bases and J dropped 0; count of bases not matched to a gene: 10. This CDR3 spans 18 amino acids. CDR3 loop: CASRQAGTGYSGANVLTF. The DNA of the CDR3 is TGTGCCAGTAGACAAGCCGGGACAGGCTACTCTGGGGCCAACGTCCTGACTTTC.

The chain carries TRBV5-1 and TRBJ1-4; 10 nucleotides line up with TRBD1. V dropped 2 bases and J dropped 8; count of bases not matched to a gene: 12. The CDR3 consists of 17 residues. CDR1 SGHRS and CDR2 YFSETQ come from the germline V gene. The DNA for the CDR3 is TGCGCCAGCAGCTTTGACAGGGGGCCAGGTGAAGGAGAAAAACTGTTTTTT. Its translation: CASSFDRGPGEGEKLFF.

A few counts support this clone. The chain links TRBV2 to TRBJ2-7, with D tentatively TRBD2 (5 bases). Germline values: CDR1 SNHLY, CDR2 FYNNEI. Trimming removed 3 bases from V and 6 bases from J, with 12 bases in between. This CDR3 has 13 residues. Here the CDR3 DNA reads TGTGCCAGCAGTGAGGGTCGGACTTTCGAGCAGTACTTC. Translated: CASSEGRTFEQYF.

This chain connects TRBV7-2 to TRBJ2-3, with D hard to call. Germline V gene data show CDR1 as SGHTA and CDR2 as FQGNSA. The CDR3 extends over 14 amino acids. The V end was cut by 1 base, the J end by 5 bases, with 10 bases between. The CDR3 is CASSLGTPGDTQYF. The CDR3 DNA is TGTGCCAGCAGCTTAGGCACGCCGGGAGATACGCAGTATTTT.

The rearrangement links TRBV7-2 to TRBJ2-2; D is perhaps TRBD1 (5 bases). This CDR3 is built from 14 residues. Trimming took 2 bases from V and 3 from J, leaving 7 bases between them. CDR1 SGHTA and CDR2 FQGNSA come from the germline V gene. CDR3 nucleotide sequence: TGTGCCAGCAGCTTAAGGGGATACACCGGGGAGCTGTTTTTT. Translation gives CASSLRGYTGELFF.

The chain combines TRBV9 with TRBJ2-3, with 7 nucleotides matching TRBD1. The J segment lost 2 bases and the V segment lost 0 bases, leaving 3 bases of the junction unmatched. This CDR3 has 15 residues. Germline CDR1 reads SGDLS; CDR2 reads YYNGEE. The CDR3 region has the DNA TGTGCCAGCAGCGTAGAAGGGGGCCCCACAGATACGCAGTATTTT. Translation gives CASSVEGGPTDTQYF.

This clone was found once. The rearrangement links TRBV5-1 to TRBJ2-1, with 7 bases matching TRBD1. Germline CDR1 is SGHRS and CDR2 is YFSETQ. With V trimmed by 4 bases and J by 6 bases, 7 bases remained unmatched. The CDR3 is 14 residues long. CDR3 amino acids: CASSPEGAPNEQFF. The CDR3 nucleotides read TGCGCCAGCAGCCCAGAGGGGGCCCCCAATGAGCAGTTCTTC. The full variable domain, completed using reference TRBV5-1 and TRBJ2-1, is KAGVTQTPRYLIKTRGQQVTLSCSPISGHRSVSWYQQTPGQGLQFLFEYFSETQRNKGNFPGRFSGRQFSNSRSEMNVSTLELGDSALYLCASSPEGAPNEQFFGPGTRLTVL.

The chain combines TRBV27 with TRBJ2-7; D might be TRBD1 (6 bases). Trimming left V 5 bases short and J 2 bases short, with 13 bases between. The CDR3 consists of 14 residues. The germline CDR1 and CDR2 sequences are MNHEY and SMNVEV (reference sequence). CDR3 DNA: TGTGCCAGCAGTCGAGGAAGGGGGACCTACGAGCAGTACTTC. Its protein is CASSRGRGTYEQYF.

The rearrangement uses TRBV29-1 and TRBJ1-4, with a tentative D call TRBD1 (6 bases). Germline-derived CDR1 and CDR2 are SQVTM and ANQGSEA. The CDR3 sequence is 13 residues long. Between the trimmed V and J ends, which lost 6 bases and 3 bases, there was a span of 11 bases. CDR3 amino acids: CSVTGTSNEKLFF. In DNA form, the CDR3 reads TGCAGCGTAACCGGGACATCTAATGAAAAACTGTTTTTT.

This clone was counted between two and nine times. The chain recombines TRBV13 with TRBJ2-6; D might be TRBD2 (5 bases). The CDR3 is 16 amino acids. Trimming removed 5 bases at V and 0 bases at J, with 11 bases between. The germline V gene encodes CDR1 PRHDT and CDR2 FYEKMQ (reference sequence). DNA of the CDR3: TGTGCCAGCAGCCCTAGAGGGTCCTCTGGGGCCAACGTCCTGACTTTC. Its protein product is CASSPRGSSGANVLTF.

This clone occurred a few times. The chain joins TRBV5-1 to TRBJ2-7; TRBD1 matches 7 bases. J gave up 7 bases and V 0 bases, and 10 bases lay outside the gene matches. CDR3 length: 15 residues. The germline gives CDR1 SGHRS, CDR2 YFSETQ. CDR3 region: CASSLAVTPGGEQYF. The CDR3 bases are TGCGCCAGCAGCTTGGCCGTTACTCCAGGGGGAGAGCAGTACTTC.

The chain combines TRBV7-9 with TRBJ1-6; 7 bases match TRBD1. CDR3 length: 14 amino acids. CDR1 is SEHNR, CDR2 FQNEAQ, per germline (reference sequence). Unmatched junction bases numbered 5, after V lost 5 bases and J lost 7 bases. CDR3 nucleotide sequence: TGTGCCAGCAGCCCTACAGGGGACAATTCACCCCTCCACTTT. Translated, it gives CASSPTGDNSPLHF. The full variable domain, completed using reference TRBV7-9 and TRBJ1-6, is DTGVSQNPRHKITKRGQNVTFRCDPISEHNRLYWYRQTLGQGPEFLTYFQNEAQLEKSRLLSDRFSAERPKGSFSTLEIQRTEQGDSAMYLCASSPTGDNSPLHFGNGTRLTVT.

This clone was counted between two and nine times. The V gene is TRBV7-7, the J gene TRBJ2-5, with 11 nucleotides matching TRBD2. Germline loops: CDR1 SSHAT, CDR2 FNYEAQ (reference sequence). This CDR3 comprises 14 residues. V was clipped by 4 bases and J by 7 bases; unmatched bases: 5. CDR3: CASSSTGTSGTQYF. CDR3 nucleotides: TGTGCCAGCAGCTCAACCGGGACTAGCGGGACCCAGTACTTC.

V gene TRBV5-4 combines with J gene TRBJ2-2, with 11 nucleotides matching TRBD2. Germline assignment: CDR1 SGHNT and CDR2 YYREEE (reference sequence). The CDR3 contains 16 residues. After removal of 4 bases from V and 6 bases from J, the junction contained 8 bases not matched to a gene. CDR3 amino acids: CASSRPLAGGAGELFF. CDR3 nucleotides: TGTGCCAGCAGCAGACCTCTAGCGGGAGGCGCCGGGGAGCTGTTTTTT.

V is TRBV7-2 and J is TRBJ2-5; the D is unclear. Germline V CDR1 and CDR2: SGHTA, FQGNSA. CDR3 length: 13 amino acids. Trimming took 1 base from V and 2 from J, leaving 5 bases between them. Here the CDR3 DNA reads TGTGCCAGCAGCTTAGGTATTCAAGAGACCCAGTACTTC. It specifies CASSLGIQETQYF.

This clone was seen a handful of times. V and J are TRBV7-9 and TRBJ2-1; D might be TRBD2 (6 bases). Trimming shortened V by 2 bases and J by 9 bases, and 26 bases separated the two germline ends. The CDR3 runs to 18 residues. Germline V CDR1 and CDR2: SEHNR, FQNEAQ (reference sequence). CDR3 loop: CASSLKLTWDSGPGEQFF. In DNA form, the CDR3 reads TGTGCCAGCAGCTTAAAACTAACGTGGGACTCCGGCCCAGGTGAGCAGTTCTTC.

This clone has just a few counts. The genes are TRBV28 and TRBJ2-7; the match to TRBD1 covers 8 bases. CDR1 is MDHEN, CDR2 SYDVKM, per germline. V lost 7 bases to trimming and J lost 0 bases; unmatched junction nucleotides: 8. This CDR3 is 15 amino acids long. CDR3 coding DNA: TGTGCCAGCACCTTCGCAGGGACAGGCTCCTACGAGCAGTACTTC. Translated, it gives CASTFAGTGSYEQYF. Looking up the rest from reference TRBV28 and TRBJ2-7 gives the full variable domain: DVKVTQSSRYLVKRTGEKVFLECVQDMDHENMFWYRQDPGLGLRLIYFSYDVKMKEKGDIPEGYSVSREKKERFSLILESASTNQTSMYLCASTFAGTGSYEQYFGPGTRLTVT.

This chain joins TRBV28 and TRBJ2-3; D is possibly TRBD2 (6 bases). The CDR3 has 15 amino acids. With 6 bases removed from V and 1 base from J, the gap between germline ends came to 14 bases. Germline loops: CDR1 MDHEN, CDR2 SYDVKM. The CDR3 here is CASRRMGGGTDTQYF. The CDR3 bases are TGTGCCAGCAGAAGAATGGGGGGTGGCACAGATACGCAGTATTTT.

This chain connects TRBV6-5 to TRBJ2-3, with 14 bases that match TRBD2. Per germline, CDR1 MNHEY and CDR2 SVGAGI. This CDR3 comprises 15 residues. The ends lost 2 bases at V and 5 bases at J; junction bases unmatched: 0. Here the CDR3 DNA reads TGTGCCAGCAGTTACGGACTAGCGGGGGGAGATACGCAGTATTTT. It translates to CASSYGLAGGDTQYF.

This chain connects TRBV28 to TRBJ2-1; TRBD2 is a possible D gene (5 bases). Germline CDR1 and CDR2: MDHEN and SYDVKM. This CDR3 has 13 amino acids. Trimming took 7 bases from V and 3 from J, leaving 10 bases between them. In DNA form, the CDR3 reads TGTGCCAGCACAGACGGGAACTACAATGAGCAGTTCTTC. Protein: CASTDGNYNEQFF.

This clone was counted only a few times. This chain uses TRBV5-1 with TRBJ1-1; TRBD1 is a possible D gene (5 bases). The germline CDR1 and CDR2 sequences are SGHRS and YFSETQ. V was pared by 0 bases and J by 5 bases, with 8 bases between. The CDR3 extends over 13 amino acids. The CDR3 sequence: CASSLEGVTEAFF. The CDR3, as DNA: TGCGCCAGCAGCTTGGAAGGGGTGACTGAAGCTTTCTTT. The variable domain in full, with the rest retrieved from reference TRBV5-1 and TRBJ1-1, is KAGVTQTPRYLIKTRGQQVTLSCSPISGHRSVSWYQQTPGQGLQFLFEYFSETQRNKGNFPGRFSGRQFSNSRSEMNVSTLELGDSALYLCASSLEGVTEAFFGQGTRLTVV.

The chain combines TRBV6-1 with TRBJ1-3, with unresolved D. V was pared by 7 bases and J by 0 bases, with 7 bases between. The germline CDR1 and CDR2 sequences are MNHNS and SASEGT. The CDR3 runs to 13 residues. CDR3 amino acids: CASKQASGNTIYF. The CDR3 region has the DNA TGTGCCAGCAAGCAGGCCTCTGGAAACACCATATATTTT.

CDR3 sequence reads: CSVEEVEGTKNTIYF. The CDR3 DNA reads TGCAGCGTTGAAGAGGTAGAGGGTACCAAAAACACCATATATTTT. The chain carries TRBV29-1 and TRBJ1-3; D is unresolved. The germline V gene encodes CDR1 SQVTM and CDR2 ANQGSEA. V shed 0 bases and J shed 6 bases, with 15 bases lying between them. CDR3 length: 15 residues.

This sequence joins TRBV2 and TRBJ2-5; unclear D gene. Trimming cost V 6 bases and J 5 bases, with 7 bases left between them. This CDR3 is 11 amino acids long. Germline CDR1 is SNHLY and CDR2 is FYNNEI. DNA of the CDR3: TGTGCCAGCAGGGAGTGGGAGACCCAGTACTTC. Its protein product is CASREWETQYF.

A word on this clone: One end of the junction does not line up with germline, which may come from a read error. The V call is TRBV7-3, the J call TRBJ2-3; possible D gene TRBD1, 5 bases. The CDR3 runs to 14 residues. Germline V gives CDR1 SGHTA, CDR2 FQGTGA. The CDR3 DNA is TGTACCAGCAGCTTAAGTGGGGCCACAGATACGCAGTATTTT. This codes for CTSSLSGATDTQYF.

This clone was observed a few times. V is TRBV5-1 and J is TRBJ1-1, with 7 bases matching TRBD1. Germline loops: CDR1 SGHRS, CDR2 YFSETQ. Unmatched junction bases numbered 6, after V lost 4 bases and J lost 3 bases. This CDR3 region has 14 residues. The CDR3 is CASSVQGYDTEAFF. The DNA for the CDR3 is TGCGCCAGCAGCGTACAGGGGTATGACACTGAAGCTTTCTTT.

This sequence joins TRBV5-4 and TRBJ1-1; no clear D. Deletions cut 1 base from V and 7 bases from J, with 11 bases between. This CDR3 spans 13 amino acids. The germline V gene encodes CDR1 SGHNT and CDR2 YYREEE (reference sequence). The CDR3 bases are TGTGCCAGCAGCTTGTACCGAGGAGGTGAAGCTTTCTTT. Translation gives CASSLYRGGEAFF.

The chain couples TRBV29-1 to TRBJ2-2, with D tentatively TRBD1 (5 bases). The germline V gene encodes CDR1 SQVTM and CDR2 ANQGSEA. Trimming stripped 7 bases from V and 4 bases from J, with 10 bases between. This CDR3 is 12 amino acids long. The CDR3, as DNA: TGCAGCGCGTTAAGGGGCACCGGGGAGCTGTTTTTT. This translates into CSALRGTGELFF.

The V gene is TRBV7-9, the J gene TRBJ2-3; possibly TRBD2 for D (5 bases). The V end lost 5 bases, the J end lost 6 bases, and 15 bases lay between the germline ends. Germline lookup yields CDR1 SEHNR and CDR2 FQNEAQ (reference sequence). CDR3 length: 14 amino acids. This CDR3 is CASSLVTSTDTQYF. The CDR3 DNA sequence: TGTGCCAGCAGCCTAGTTACTAGTACGGATACGCAGTATTTT.

The chain employs TRBV7-9 and TRBJ2-7; 8 nucleotides match TRBD2. CDR1 is SEHNR and CDR2 is FQNEAQ in the germline V gene (reference sequence). This CDR3 region has 14 residues. After removal of 0 bases from V and 5 bases from J, the junction contained 3 bases not matched to a gene. CDR3 DNA sequence: TGTGCCAGCAGCTTAGCGGGACTAGTCCACGAGCAGTACTTC. This sequence encodes CASSLAGLVHEQYF. Using reference TRBV7-9 and TRBJ2-7 for the parts outside the CDR3, the full variable domain is DTGVSQNPRHKITKRGQNVTFRCDPISEHNRLYWYRQTLGQGPEFLTYFQNEAQLEKSRLLSDRFSAERPKGSFSTLEIQRTEQGDSAMYLCASSLAGLVHEQYFGPGTRLTVT.